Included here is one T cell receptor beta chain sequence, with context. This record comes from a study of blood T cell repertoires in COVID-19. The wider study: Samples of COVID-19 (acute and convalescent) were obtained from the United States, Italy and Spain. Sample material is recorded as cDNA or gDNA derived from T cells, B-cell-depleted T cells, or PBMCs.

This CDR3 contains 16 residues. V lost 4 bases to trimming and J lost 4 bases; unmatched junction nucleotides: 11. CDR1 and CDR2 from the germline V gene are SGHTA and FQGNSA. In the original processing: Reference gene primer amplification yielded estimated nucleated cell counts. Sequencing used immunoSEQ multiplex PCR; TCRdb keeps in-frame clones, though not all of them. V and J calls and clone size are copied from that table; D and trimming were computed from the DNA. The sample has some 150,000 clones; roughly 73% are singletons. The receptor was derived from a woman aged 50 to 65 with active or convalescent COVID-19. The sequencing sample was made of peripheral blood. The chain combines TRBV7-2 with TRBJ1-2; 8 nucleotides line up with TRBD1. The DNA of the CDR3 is TGTGCCAGCAGCTCTGCTGTAATGACAGGGGTCTATGGCTACACCTTC. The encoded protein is CASSSAVMTGVYGYTF. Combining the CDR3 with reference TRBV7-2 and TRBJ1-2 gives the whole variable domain GAGVSQSPSNKVTEKGKDVELRCDPISGHTALYWYRQSLGQGLEFLIYFQGNSAPDKSGLPSDRFSAERTGGSVSTLTIQRTQQEDSAVYLCASSSAVMTGVYGYTFGSGTRLTVV.